The 20 T cell receptor beta chains given below trace back to one sample, sequenced in a study of long-term antiretroviral therapy in people with HIV. At survey level, the immunoSEQ assay was run in its v3.0 version. The table came from immunoSEQ multiplex PCR; TCRdb's copy has only in-frame clones and leaves some out. The sample consists of 9,500 to 15,000 clones, about 81% of them appearing once. Sequencing was performed on unsorted PBMCs, taken roughly 7.9 years after starting antiretroviral therapy. The receptors here all came from a man aged 45-60 years with HIV.

CDR3 coding DNA: TGTGCCAGCAGCTCCCTAGCCAAAAACATTCAGTACTTC. Translating gives CASSSLAKNIQYF. This chain links TRBV11-2 with TRBJ2-4; no definite D call. The CDR3 has 13 residues. V was pared by 4 bases and J by 0 bases, with 4 bases between. Germline V gives CDR1 SGHAT, CDR2 FQNNGV.

CDR3 region: CASSSWGLGSYNEQFF. The CDR3 region has the DNA TGCGCCAGCAGCTCGTGGGGACTGGGCTCCTACAATGAGCAGTTCTTC. The chain uses TRBV5-1 and TRBJ2-1, with a weak D call TRBD2 (6 bases). CDR1 and CDR2 (germline): SGHRS, YFSETQ. Deletions cut 3 bases from V and 0 bases from J, with 13 bases between. The CDR3 covers 16 residues.

V is TRBV7-6 and J is TRBJ2-1; D not resolved. This CDR3 has 13 residues. Trimming shortened V by 1 base and J by 4 bases, and 5 bases separated the two germline ends. Germline-derived CDR1 and CDR2 are SGHVS and FNYEAQ. The CDR3 here is CASSLGLYNEQFF. CDR3 DNA: TGTGCCAGCAGCTTAGGCCTATACAATGAGCAGTTCTTC.

The rearrangement uses TRBV2 and TRBJ1-5; no clear D gene. Per germline, CDR1 SNHLY and CDR2 FYNNEI. Trimming stripped 2 bases from V and 4 bases from J, with 12 bases between. The CDR3 is 15 amino acids. The CDR3 loop reads CASSEMDGRNQPQHF. DNA for the CDR3: TGTGCCAGCAGTGAAATGGACGGACGAAATCAGCCCCAGCATTTT.

V usage is TRBV5-1 and J usage is TRBJ1-4; tentative D call: TRBD1 (5 bases). The CDR3 consists of 14 residues. In germline, CDR1 is SGHRS, CDR2 YFSETQ. V was shortened by 0 bases and J by 8 bases, with 11 bases between the two germline ends. Here the CDR3 DNA reads TGCGCCAGCAGCTTGGGGCAGGGAGGAGAAAAACTGTTTTTT. It yields the protein CASSLGQGGEKLFF.

A few counts support this clone. The chain has TRBV10-1 and TRBJ1-1, with D tentatively TRBD1 (5 bases). This CDR3 has 13 amino acids. Between the trimmed V and J ends, which lost 2 bases and 1 base, there was a span of 5 bases. Germline V gene sequence: CDR1 WNHNN, CDR2 SYGVQD (reference sequence). The CDR3 sequence: CASSEGQNTEAFF. DNA of the CDR3: TGCGCCAGCAGTGAGGGACAGAACACTGAAGCTTTCTTT.

V and J are TRBV5-1 and TRBJ1-2; D not resolved. This CDR3 is built from 13 residues. Germline V gene data show CDR1 as SGHRS and CDR2 as YFSETQ. Between the trimmed V and J ends, which lost 0 bases and 8 bases, there was a span of 11 bases. The CDR3 region has the DNA TGCGCCAGCAGCTTGGACGCCAGCCTGGGCTACACCTTC. As protein: CASSLDASLGYTF.

This rearrangement joins TRBV7-2 to TRBJ2-2; the D is unclear. The CDR3 covers 14 residues. Germline CDR1 and CDR2: SGHTA and FQGNSA. Trimming took off 3 bases at V and 6 bases at J, with 11 bases between the two ends. The CDR3 spells CASSFFPAAGELFF. In nucleotides, the CDR3 is TGTGCCAGCAGCTTTTTTCCGGCGGCCGGGGAGCTGTTTTTT.

The V call is TRBV27, the J call TRBJ1-2; D uncertain. The germline CDR1 and CDR2 sequences are MNHEY and SMNVEV (reference sequence). This CDR3 has 14 amino acids. The V gene lost 2 bases and the J gene lost 7 bases, with 14 bases spanning the gap. This CDR3 is CASSLSGPYGGYTF. In DNA, the CDR3 is TGTGCCAGCAGTTTAAGCGGGCCATATGGTGGCTACACCTTC.

V gene TRBV6-6 combines with J gene TRBJ2-7, with D perhaps TRBD1 (6 bases). Trimming shortened V by 0 bases and J by 7 bases, and 19 bases separated the two germline ends. From germline, CDR1 is MNHNY and CDR2 SVGAGI (reference sequence). This CDR3 has 16 residues. The CDR3 loop is CASSYSFSTGAGEQYF. CDR3 coding DNA: TGTGCCAGCAGTTACTCTTTTTCGACAGGTGCGGGTGAGCAGTACTTC.

This sequence joins TRBV5-8 and TRBJ2-3; 12 bases map to TRBD1. The CDR3 is 16 residues long. The V gene end was trimmed by 3 bases and the J gene end by 4 bases; junction bases not matched to a gene: 6. CDR1 SGHTS and CDR2 YDEGEE come from the germline V gene. CDR3 bases: TGTGCCAGCAGCTGGGGACAGGGGGCGCTGGCAGATACGCAGTATTTT. This codes for CASSWGQGALADTQYF.

This clone occurred once. J is TRBJ2-3 and V is TRBV19; a weak D match, TRBD2 (5 bases). Trimming removed 7 bases from V and 8 bases from J, with 16 bases in between. From germline, CDR1 is LNHDA and CDR2 SQIVND (reference sequence). The CDR3 length is 13 residues. CDR3 nucleotide sequence: TGTGCCAGTACCCCGGGGTCCTCTGGTACGCAGTATTTT. Translating it yields CASTPGSSGTQYF.

The chain uses TRBV6-5 and TRBJ1-5, with D perhaps matching TRBD1 (6 bases). Trimming stripped 6 bases from V and 6 bases from J, with 15 bases between. The germline CDR1 and CDR2 sequences are MNHEY and SVGAGI. This CDR3 has 14 amino acids. The CDR3 here is CASSPVQGGQPQHF. In DNA form, the CDR3 reads TGTGCCAGCAGCCCTGTACAGGGAGGTCAGCCCCAGCATTTT.

The V gene is TRBV19, the J gene TRBJ1-2; unclear D gene. Germline CDR1 reads LNHDA; CDR2 reads SQIVND (reference sequence). CDR3 size: 14 residues. Trimming took off 3 bases at V and 1 base at J, with 9 bases between the two ends. The CDR3 DNA reads TGTGCCAGTAGTATGGGCTTTCTTAACTATGGCTACACCTTC. This translates into CASSMGFLNYGYTF.

The V call is TRBV30, the J call TRBJ1-1; D unresolved. The CDR3 is 13 amino acids. Trimming shortened V by 2 bases and J by 1 base, and 8 bases separated the two germline ends. Germline V gives CDR1 GTSNPN, CDR2 SVGIG (reference sequence). The CDR3: CAWSTQGNTEAFF. The CDR3, as DNA: TGTGCCTGGAGTACACAAGGGAACACTGAAGCTTTCTTT.

This clone was seen just once. The chain has TRBV30 and TRBJ2-3; 8 bases align to TRBD2. Per germline, CDR1 GTSNPN and CDR2 SVGIG (reference sequence). Losses at the gene ends were 1 base for V and 2 bases for J; bases not matched to a gene: 2. CDR3 length equals 14 residues. CDR3 DNA: TGTGCCTGGAGTGCCGGGAGGGACACAGATACGCAGTATTTT. Protein product: CAWSAGRDTDTQYF.

This chain joins TRBV5-1 and TRBJ1-4, with no clear D. Per the germline V gene, CDR1 is SGHRS and CDR2 is YFSETQ. Trimming cost V 4 bases and J 0 bases, with 10 bases left between them. CDR3 size: 15 residues. The CDR3 nucleotides are TGCGCCAGCAGCCCGGGGATTGCAACTAATGAAAAACTGTTTTTT. Its translation: CASSPGIATNEKLFF.

V and J are TRBV5-1 and TRBJ2-5, with TRBD2 matching 7 bases. V shed 3 bases, J shed 2 bases, and the junction held 7 bases outside the gene matches. The CDR3 runs 15 residues. CDR1 and CDR2 (germline): SGHRS, YFSETQ. DNA of the CDR3: TGCGCCAGCAGCTCTTGGGGGGGACCTCAAGAGACCCAGTACTTC. The encoded protein is CASSSWGGPQETQYF.

Here the CDR3 DNA reads TGCGCCAGCAGCCAAGATTTTGTCGGTGTCTACGAGCAGTACTTC. It translates to CASSQDFVGVYEQYF. J is TRBJ2-7 and V is TRBV4-1; D is undetermined. Germline V gene sequence: CDR1 MGHRA, CDR2 YSYEKL. The CDR3 totals 15 residues. The V end lost 0 bases, the J end lost 3 bases, and 12 bases lay between the germline ends.

This chain uses TRBV11-2 with TRBJ1-1; D unresolved. V gave up 0 bases and J gave up 1 base, with 9 bases separating them. In germline, CDR1 is SGHAT, CDR2 FQNNGV. The CDR3 spans 15 residues. The DNA of the CDR3 is TGTGCCAGCAGCTTAGACTATAGACAGAACACTGAAGCTTTCTTT. This codes for CASSLDYRQNTEAFF.